This passage covers 20 T cell receptor beta chains from one sample sequenced in a study of metastatic and nonmetastatic thyroid tumors. Thyroid surgery had not been preceded by any treatment in any patient. TCRdb reanalyzed the PCR reads via MiXCR. The top ten clones hold about 4.2% of a sample with some 25,000 clones, approximately 20% of them seen once. The specimen was blood. These receptors all come from a male donor with papillary thyroid cancer or a benign thyroid nodule (not recorded which). Some clones in this sample may be carry-over from other donors' samples.

The chain is built from TRBV5-6 and TRBJ2-7, with 9 nucleotides matching TRBD1. The CDR3 is 15 residues long. Germline V gene sequence: CDR1 SGHDT, CDR2 YYEEEE. The V gene end was trimmed by 4 bases and the J gene end by 3 bases; junction bases not matched to a gene: 8. This CDR3 reads CASSRDRGGIYEQYF. The CDR3 region has the DNA TGTGCCAGCAGCCGAGACAGGGGGGGAATCTACGAGCAGTACTTC.

This clone was counted ten times or more. The genes are TRBV30 and TRBJ2-7; tentatively, D is TRBD1 (6 bases). The V and J ends lost 0 bases and 0 bases respectively, with 12 bases between them. Germline loops: CDR1 GTSNPN, CDR2 SVGIG (reference sequence). The CDR3 has 15 amino acids. The CDR3 DNA reads as TGTGCCTGGAGTGTACAAGCAGGGGACTCCTACGAGCAGTACTTC. This encodes CAWSVQAGDSYEQYF.

This chain joins TRBV5-4 and TRBJ2-5, with D unresolved. V lost 7 bases and J lost 3, with 13 bases in between. The germline gives CDR1 SGHNT, CDR2 YYREEE (reference sequence). This CDR3 contains 13 residues. The CDR3 sequence is CASGARTKETQYF. CDR3 nucleotides: TGTGCCAGCGGCGCCCGGACCAAAGAGACCCAGTACTTC.

In its sample, this clone was seen many times. This sequence joins TRBV2 and TRBJ2-5; D gene unclear. The CDR3 consists of 11 residues. Between the trimmed V and J ends, which lost 7 bases and 1 base, there was a span of 4 bases. Germline-derived CDR1 and CDR2 are SNHLY and FYNNEI. CDR3 nucleotides: TGTGCCAGCAAGGTCCAAGAGACCCAGTACTTC. Translating it yields CASKVQETQYF.

This clone is medium-sized within its sample. The rearrangement links TRBV6-1 to TRBJ2-2; D may be TRBD1 (6 bases). Trimming left V 7 bases short and J 2 bases short, with 8 bases between. The CDR3 covers 13 residues. Per germline, CDR1 MNHNS and CDR2 SASEGT. The CDR3 region is CASMDRNTGELFF. DNA for the CDR3: TGTGCCAGCATGGACAGAAACACCGGGGAGCTGTTTTTT.

This clone is labeled as medium-sized. The V and J genes are TRBV2 and TRBJ2-7; D is unclear. Trimming cost V 3 bases and J 2 bases, with 8 bases left between them. The CDR3 is 13 residues long. Germline V gives CDR1 SNHLY, CDR2 FYNNEI. The CDR3 protein is CASSDGRTYEQYF. DNA for the CDR3: TGTGCCAGCAGTGACGGGCGGACCTACGAGCAGTACTTC.

This clone came up many times. J is TRBJ2-4 and V is TRBV20-1, with D hard to call. Trimming removed 3 bases at V and 8 bases at J, with 11 bases between. The CDR3 has 12 amino acids. Germline V CDR1 and CDR2: DFQATT, SNEGSKA (reference sequence). Here the CDR3 DNA reads TGCAGTGCTAGGGTCAATCCGGACATTCAGTACTTC. It encodes CSARVNPDIQYF.

There are many counts of this clone. The V call is TRBV14, the J call TRBJ1-1, with D tentatively TRBD1 (6 bases). V lost 0 bases to trimming and J lost 9 bases, with 17 bases between them. Germline V gene sequence: CDR1 SGHDN, CDR2 FVKESK. CDR3 length equals 15 residues. The CDR3 protein is CASSQEGRGGVQAFF. CDR3 nucleotide sequence: TGTGCCAGCAGCCAAGAGGGCAGGGGAGGAGTGCAAGCTTTCTTT.

This clone was recorded at least ten times. This may stem from a read error, because a much larger clone lies one nucleotide away. Other DNA sequences within the sample encode an identical CDR3. The CDR3: CASSIADGGTGNQPQHF. The CDR3 DNA is TGTGCCAGTAGTATAGCGGACGGAGGGACGGGCAATCAGCCCCAGCATTTT. V gene TRBV19 combines with J gene TRBJ1-5; D might be TRBD1 (5 bases). This CDR3 has 17 residues. In germline, CDR1 is LNHDA, CDR2 SQIVND (reference sequence). V gave up 1 base and J gave up 2 bases, with 15 bases separating them.

On this clone itself: Likely a read error: the CDR3 ends without its conserved phenylalanine or tryptophan. The chain employs TRBV28 and TRBJ2-5; D is unresolved. The CDR3 covers 11 residues. Trimming took off 4 bases at V and 5 bases at J, with 5 bases between the two ends. Per germline, CDR1 MDHEN and CDR2 SYDVKM. In nucleotides, the CDR3 is TGTGCCAGCAGTTCAGAGGAGACCCAGTACCTA. As protein: CASSSEETQYL.

This clone was found many times. The chain couples TRBV4-1 to TRBJ2-3; maybe TRBD2 (6 bases). CDR3 length: 15 amino acids. V gave up 6 bases and J gave up 2 bases, with 15 bases separating them. Looked up from germline, CDR1 is MGHRA and CDR2 is YSYEKL. The CDR3 region has the DNA TGCGCCAGCAGACCCCGGGACTCCCTCACAGATACGCAGTATTTT. Amino acid sequence: CASRPRDSLTDTQYF.

The chain couples TRBV6-5 to TRBJ2-2; the D is unclear. Germline V lookup: CDR1 MNHEY, CDR2 SVGAGI. The CDR3 sequence is 13 residues long. V lost 2 bases and J lost 3, with 4 bases in between. Here the CDR3 DNA reads TGTGCCAGCAGTTACCCTCACACCGGGGAGCTGTTTTTT. Its protein is CASSYPHTGELFF.

This clone is classed as medium-sized. The gene calls are TRBV6-1 and TRBJ2-7, with D possibly matching TRBD2 (6 bases). The CDR3 sequence is 14 residues long. Germline V CDR1 and CDR2: MNHNS, SASEGT. Between the trimmed V and J ends, which lost 6 bases and 7 bases, there was a span of 19 bases. CDR3 sequence: CASRQEKASGEQYF. As DNA, the CDR3 is TGTGCCAGCAGGCAGGAGAAAGCAAGCGGGGAGCAGTACTTC.

The V and J genes are TRBV6-1 and TRBJ2-5; 9 nucleotides agree with TRBD2. CDR1 is MNHNS, CDR2 SASEGT, per germline. The trim removed 7 bases at V and 9 bases at J, leaving 12 bases unmatched. The CDR3 has 14 amino acids. This CDR3 reads CASILAGVGEAQYF. The DNA for the CDR3 is TGTGCCAGCATTTTAGCGGGAGTAGGGGAGGCCCAGTACTTC.

This clone was recorded at least ten times. The rearrangement links TRBV20-1 to TRBJ2-7, with a tentative D call TRBD1 (5 bases). Germline V gene data show CDR1 as DFQATT and CDR2 as SNEGSKA (reference sequence). V was cut by 0 bases and J by 0 bases, with 12 bases left in between. The CDR3 is made up of 15 amino acids. CDR3 sequence reads: CSARDRTISSYEQYF. Written as DNA, the CDR3 is TGCAGTGCTAGAGATCGGACAATCAGCTCCTACGAGCAGTACTTC.

This clone qualifies as medium-sized. The chain has TRBV27 and TRBJ1-2, with no clear D. V was cut by 2 bases and J by 5 bases, with 9 bases left in between. The CDR3 extends over 13 amino acids. Germline CDR1 MNHEY, CDR2 SMNVEV (reference sequence). The CDR3: CASSLSWRYGYTF. Here the CDR3 DNA reads TGTGCCAGCAGTTTAAGTTGGAGGTATGGCTACACCTTC.

This clone occurred many times. The chain employs TRBV7-8 and TRBJ2-5; 14 bases fit TRBD2. V dropped 5 bases and J dropped 5; count of bases not matched to a gene: 22. The germline V gene encodes CDR1 SGHVS and CDR2 FQNEAQ. This CDR3 comprises 21 residues. CDR3 protein: CASSARGGRGLAGVSRETQYF. The CDR3 nucleotides read TGTGCCAGCAGCGCCCGGGGGGGCAGGGGACTAGCGGGAGTCTCGCGGGAGACCCAGTACTTC.

This clone came up many times. The J gene is TRBJ1-1, the V gene TRBV5-1; possibly TRBD1 for D (5 bases). Germline V gene data show CDR1 as SGHRS and CDR2 as YFSETQ. Trimming pared 1 base from V and 0 bases from J, leaving 13 bases between. The length of the CDR3 is 16 residues. For the CDR3, the DNA is TGCGCCAGCAGCTTGATGTGGGGCCTGATGAACACTGAAGCTTTCTTT. This sequence encodes CASSLMWGLMNTEAFF.

In this sample, this clone turned up many times. Mismatch with germline at one junction end may stem from a read error. The CDR3 reads CASSSDFQETQYF. The CDR3 nucleotides are TGTGCTAGCAGCTCCGACTTCCAAGAGACCCAGTACTTC. The rearrangement links TRBV7-7 to TRBJ2-5, with unresolved D. This CDR3 region has 13 residues. The germline V gene encodes CDR1 SSHAT and CDR2 FNYEAQ (reference sequence).

This clone was detected many times. The chain has TRBV9 and TRBJ2-3; D possibly matches TRBD1 or TRBD2 (5 bases each). Per the germline V gene, CDR1 is SGDLS and CDR2 is YYNGEE. V was shortened by 6 bases and J by 2 bases, with 19 bases between the two germline ends. There are 16 residues in the CDR3. The CDR3 coding sequence is TGTGCCAGCAAACCCTCCGAGGGGACCTCCACAGATACGCAGTATTTT. Translating it yields CASKPSEGTSTDTQYF.